A single sample gave rise to the 18 T cell receptor beta chains below, sequenced in a study of blood T cell repertoires in COVID-19. Libraries were prepared by immunoSEQ multiplex PCR; TCRdb keeps only in-frame clonotypes and omits some of them. The sample consists of around 370,000 clones, 88% of them appearing once. The sample taken for sequencing was PBMCs or T cells enriched from blood (not recorded which). These receptors all stem from a woman under 30 who had recovered from COVID-19.

The chain employs TRBV10-3 and TRBJ2-7; 7 bases fit TRBD1. The CDR3 runs to 15 residues. V shed 10 bases, J shed 0 bases, and the junction held 12 bases outside the gene matches. Germline values: CDR1 ENHRY, CDR2 SYGVKD. The chain's CDR3 is CATAGQVLSSYEQYF. The DNA for the CDR3 is TGTGCCACAGCCGGACAGGTCCTTAGCTCCTACGAGCAGTACTTC.

This chain connects TRBV19 to TRBJ1-2, with 8 bases fitting TRBD1. Germline assignment: CDR1 LNHDA and CDR2 SQIVND (reference sequence). Trimming removed 3 bases from V and 4 bases from J; junction bases left unmatched: 1. The CDR3 loop spans 13 amino acids. CDR3 in amino acids: CASSMDRAYGYTF. In nucleotides, the CDR3 is TGTGCCAGTAGTATGGACAGGGCCTATGGCTACACCTTC.

A single count supports this clone. The V gene is TRBV2, the J gene TRBJ2-4, with a weak D call TRBD2 (7 bases). The V end was cut by 2 bases, the J end by 6 bases, with 17 bases between. The CDR3 loop spans 16 amino acids. Germline V gene sequence: CDR1 SNHLY, CDR2 FYNNEI. The CDR3 is CASSEQRGGLLNIQYF. The CDR3, as DNA: TGTGCCAGCAGTGAACAGAGGGGGGGCCTGTTAAACATTCAGTACTTC.

This clone was detected a few times. V and J are TRBV19 and TRBJ1-2; D possibly corresponds to TRBD1 (5 bases). Germline V gene lookup returns CDR1 LNHDA and CDR2 SQIVND (reference sequence). Deletions cut 0 bases from V and 7 bases from J, with 12 bases between. The CDR3 totals 14 residues. The CDR3 here is CASSIDRGFGGYTF. The CDR3 DNA sequence: TGTGCCAGTAGTATAGATAGGGGCTTCGGTGGCTACACCTTC. Together with reference TRBV19 and TRBJ1-2, the CDR3 gives the full variable domain: DGGITQSPKYLFRKEGQNVTLSCEQNLNHDAMYWYRQDPGQGLRLIYYSQIVNDFQKGDIAEGYSVSREKKESFPLTVTSAQKNPTAFYLCASSIDRGFGGYTFGSGTRLTVV.

This clone showed up just once. V is TRBV6-5 and J is TRBJ1-2, with 8 nucleotides matching TRBD1. Looked up from germline, CDR1 is MNHEY and CDR2 is SVGAGI. The ends lost 5 bases at V and 4 bases at J; junction bases unmatched: 6. The CDR3 loop spans 14 amino acids. CDR3 protein: CASSRPGQAYGYTF. Written as DNA, the CDR3 is TGTGCCAGCAGTAGACCGGGACAGGCCTATGGCTACACCTTC.

The V call is TRBV6-5, the J call TRBJ1-2; 11 nucleotides match TRBD1. In germline, CDR1 is MNHEY, CDR2 SVGAGI. The CDR3 covers 16 residues. J was trimmed by 7 bases and V by 2 bases; bases with no gene match: 9. This CDR3 reads CASSYPIGQGASGYTF. For the CDR3, the DNA is TGTGCCAGCAGTTACCCCATCGGACAGGGGGCGTCTGGCTACACCTTC.

The chain carries TRBV5-4 and TRBJ2-1; D unclear. Germline CDR1 reads SGHNT; CDR2 reads YYREEE (reference sequence). V gave up 3 bases and J gave up 0 bases, with 13 bases separating them. CDR3 length: 16 amino acids. This CDR3 reads CASSSGTVSSYNEQFF. The DNA of the CDR3 is TGTGCCAGCAGCTCTGGAACAGTTAGCTCCTACAATGAGCAGTTCTTC.

The chain employs TRBV7-9 and TRBJ1-1, with TRBD1 identical over 7 bases. The CDR3 covers 15 residues. V was pared by 5 bases and J by 2 bases, with 8 bases of the junction left unmatched. Germline lookup yields CDR1 SEHNR and CDR2 FQNEAQ (reference sequence). Written as DNA, the CDR3 is TGTGCCAGCAGCCCTAAGGAGGGGGCCAACACTGAAGCTTTCTTT. Translated, it gives CASSPKEGANTEAFF.

The chain has TRBV6-5 and TRBJ2-3, with 9 bases aligning to TRBD2. The germline CDR1 and CDR2 sequences are MNHEY and SVGAGI. V gave up 6 bases and J gave up 5 bases; unmatched junction bases: 9. This CDR3 is 15 amino acids long. The CDR3 bases are TGTGCCAGCAGACAAATAGGAGCGGGGGGAGATACGCAGTATTTT. Its protein product is CASRQIGAGGDTQYF.

This chain uses TRBV21-1 with TRBJ1-2; TRBD1 was called by the table and not checked on the DNA. TRBV21-1 has pseudogene status. This CDR3 region has 16 residues. CDR3 bases: TGTGCCAGCAGCAAAGTGGAGGACAGAGCTCCCTATGGCTACACCTTC. Protein sequence: CASSKVEDRAPYGYTF.

In its sample, this clone was seen a few times. The V gene is TRBV14, the J gene TRBJ1-5; D unresolved. V lost 1 base to trimming and J lost 2 bases, with 3 bases between them. The CDR3 covers 13 residues. Germline values: CDR1 SGHDN, CDR2 FVKESK. The CDR3 bases are TGTGCCAGCAGCCAAGCCGGCAATCAGCCCCAGCATTTT. Translated: CASSQAGNQPQHF.

The rearrangement links TRBV5-1 to TRBJ1-2; 11 bases line up with TRBD1. Germline V gene sequence: CDR1 SGHRS, CDR2 YFSETQ. The CDR3 contains 14 residues. After removal of 4 bases from V and 8 bases from J, the junction contained 7 bases not matched to a gene. The CDR3 DNA sequence: TGCGCCAGCAGCCCGCGGACAGGGGGCTTGGGCTACACCTTC. It encodes CASSPRTGGLGYTF.

This clone was detected once. The J gene is TRBJ2-3, the V gene TRBV9, with D tentatively TRBD2 (5 bases). V was trimmed by 4 bases and J by 0 bases, leaving 15 bases between them. Germline CDR1 and CDR2: SGDLS and YYNGEE. The length of the CDR3 is 16 residues. This chain's CDR3 is CASSSSRERSTDTQYF. CDR3 DNA sequence: TGTGCCAGCAGCTCCTCCCGCGAGCGGAGCACAGATACGCAGTATTTT.

This chain links TRBV11-1 with TRBJ2-7; D unresolved. Germline V gene sequence: CDR1 SGHAT, CDR2 FQDESV (reference sequence). Trimming took off 2 bases at V and 3 bases at J, with 8 bases between the two ends. This CDR3 comprises 13 residues. In nucleotides, the CDR3 is TGTGCCAGCAGCTTATCGGGTGTCTACGAGCAGTACTTC. This codes for CASSLSGVYEQYF. The full variable domain, rest sourced from reference TRBV11-1 and TRBJ2-7, is EAEVAQSPRYKITEKSQAVAFWCDPISGHATLYWYRQILGQGPELLVQFQDESVVDDSQLPKDRFSAERLKGVDSTLKIQPAELGDSAMYLCASSLSGVYEQYFGPGTRLTVT.

V gene TRBV5-8 combines with J gene TRBJ1-1, with D hard to call. Trimming left V 4 bases short and J 0 bases short, with 13 bases between. Germline V gene lookup returns CDR1 SGHTS and CDR2 YDEGEE. The CDR3 is made up of 15 amino acids. CDR3 bases: TGTGCCAGCAGCGGAGGACGGATCATGAACACTGAAGCTTTCTTT. Its translation: CASSGGRIMNTEAFF.

This chain uses TRBV5-1 with TRBJ2-7; D unresolved. There are 15 residues in the CDR3. Germline V CDR1 and CDR2: SGHRS, YFSETQ. Trimming took 1 base from V and 2 from J, leaving 13 bases between them. The CDR3 nucleotides read TGCGCCAGCAGCTTGCACGCTTTTACTACCTACGAGCAGTACTTC. It translates to CASSLHAFTTYEQYF. The complete variable domain, with remaining parts taken from reference TRBV5-1 and TRBJ2-7, reads KAGVTQTPRYLIKTRGQQVTLSCSPISGHRSVSWYQQTPGQGLQFLFEYFSETQRNKGNFPGRFSGRQFSNSRSEMNVSTLELGDSALYLCASSLHAFTTYEQYFGPGTRLTVT.

This sequence joins TRBV9 and TRBJ2-3; tentatively, D is TRBD2 (6 bases). The CDR3 is made up of 15 amino acids. The ends were cut back, 6 bases at V and 0 bases at J, with 14 bases in the middle. In germline, CDR1 is SGDLS, CDR2 YYNGEE. This chain's CDR3 is CASNAPGVSTDTQYF. In DNA, the CDR3 is TGTGCCAGCAACGCTCCGGGGGTGAGCACAGATACGCAGTATTTT.

The chain uses TRBV20-1 and TRBJ1-1, with D maybe TRBD1 (6 bases). This CDR3 contains 11 residues. Germline V lookup: CDR1 DFQATT, CDR2 SNEGSKA (reference sequence). Trimming took off 6 bases at V and 8 bases at J, with 13 bases between the two ends. The CDR3 spells CSASQGSEAFF. CDR3 in DNA: TGCAGTGCCTCACAGGGATCCGAAGCTTTCTTT.